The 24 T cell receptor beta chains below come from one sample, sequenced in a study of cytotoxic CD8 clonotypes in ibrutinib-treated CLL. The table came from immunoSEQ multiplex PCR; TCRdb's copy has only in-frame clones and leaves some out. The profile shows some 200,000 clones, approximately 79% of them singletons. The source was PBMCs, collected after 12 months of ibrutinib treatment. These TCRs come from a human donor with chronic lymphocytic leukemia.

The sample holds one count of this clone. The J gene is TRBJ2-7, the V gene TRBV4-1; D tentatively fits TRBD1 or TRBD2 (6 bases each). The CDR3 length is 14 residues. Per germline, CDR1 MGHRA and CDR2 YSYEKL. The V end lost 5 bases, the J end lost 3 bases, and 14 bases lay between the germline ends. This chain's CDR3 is CASSSEGGDYEQYF. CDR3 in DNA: TGCGCCAGCAGCTCAGAGGGGGGAGACTACGAGCAGTACTTC.

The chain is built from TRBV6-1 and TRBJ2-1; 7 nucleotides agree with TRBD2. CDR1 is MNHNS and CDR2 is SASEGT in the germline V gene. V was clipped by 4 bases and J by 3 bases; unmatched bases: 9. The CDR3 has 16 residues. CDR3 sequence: CASSATPSGNYNEQFF. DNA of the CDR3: TGTGCCAGCAGTGCTACTCCTAGCGGCAACTACAATGAGCAGTTCTTC.

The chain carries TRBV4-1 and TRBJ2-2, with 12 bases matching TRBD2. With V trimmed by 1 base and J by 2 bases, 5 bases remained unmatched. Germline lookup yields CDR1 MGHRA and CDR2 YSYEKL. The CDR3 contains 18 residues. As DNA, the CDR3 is TGCGCCAGCAGCCAAGTAGCTAGCGGGGGGGCAAACACCGGGGAGCTGTTTTTT. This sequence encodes CASSQVASGGANTGELFF.

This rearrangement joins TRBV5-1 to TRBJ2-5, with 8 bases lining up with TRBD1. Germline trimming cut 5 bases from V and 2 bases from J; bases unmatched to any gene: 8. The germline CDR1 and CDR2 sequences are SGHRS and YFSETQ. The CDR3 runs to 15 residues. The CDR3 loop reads CASRLTGGAQETQYF. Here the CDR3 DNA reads TGCGCCAGCAGGTTAACAGGGGGAGCACAAGAGACCCAGTACTTC.

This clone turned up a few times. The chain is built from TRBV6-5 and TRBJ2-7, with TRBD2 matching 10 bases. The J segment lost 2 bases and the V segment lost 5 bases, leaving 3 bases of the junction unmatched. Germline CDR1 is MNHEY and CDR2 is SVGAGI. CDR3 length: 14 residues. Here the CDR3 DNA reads TGTGCCAGCAGTCGGACTAGCGGAACCTACGAGCAGTACTTC. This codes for CASSRTSGTYEQYF.

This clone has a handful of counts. The DNA for the CDR3 is TGTGCCGCTTGGGCAGGGGAAAGCTCTGGGGCCAACGTCCTGACTTTC. This codes for CAAWAGESSGANVLTF. This chain links TRBV2 with TRBJ2-6; possible D gene TRBD1, 6 bases. Germline V gene data show CDR1 as SNHLY and CDR2 as FYNNEI. This CDR3 is 16 amino acids long. Trimming pared 11 bases from V and 0 bases from J, leaving 17 bases between.

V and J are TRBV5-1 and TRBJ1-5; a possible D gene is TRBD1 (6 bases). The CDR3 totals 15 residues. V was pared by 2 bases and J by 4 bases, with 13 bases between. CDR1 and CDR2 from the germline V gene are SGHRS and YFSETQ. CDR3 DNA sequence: TGCGCCAGCAGCTTCTACGGGGGACAAAATCAGCCCCAGCATTTT. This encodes CASSFYGGQNQPQHF.

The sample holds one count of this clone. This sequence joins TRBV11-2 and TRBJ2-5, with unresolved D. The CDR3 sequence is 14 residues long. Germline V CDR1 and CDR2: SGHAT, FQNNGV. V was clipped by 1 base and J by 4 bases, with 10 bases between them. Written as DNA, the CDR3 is TGTGCCAGCAGCTTAGTCGCGGCGACAGAGACCCAGTACTTC. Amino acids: CASSLVAATETQYF. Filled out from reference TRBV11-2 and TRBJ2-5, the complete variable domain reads EAGVAQSPRYKIIEKRQSVAFWCNPISGHATLYWYQQILGQGPKLLIQFQNNGVVDDSQLPKDRFSAERLKGVDSTLKIQPAKLEDSAVYLCASSLVAATETQYFGPGTRLLVL.

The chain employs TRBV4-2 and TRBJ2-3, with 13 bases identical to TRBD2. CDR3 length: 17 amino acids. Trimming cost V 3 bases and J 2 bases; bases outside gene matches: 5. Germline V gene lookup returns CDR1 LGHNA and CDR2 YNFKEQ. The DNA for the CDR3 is TGTGCCAGCAGCCACACCGGGACTAGCGGGACCACAGATACGCAGTATTTT. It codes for CASSHTGTSGTTDTQYF.

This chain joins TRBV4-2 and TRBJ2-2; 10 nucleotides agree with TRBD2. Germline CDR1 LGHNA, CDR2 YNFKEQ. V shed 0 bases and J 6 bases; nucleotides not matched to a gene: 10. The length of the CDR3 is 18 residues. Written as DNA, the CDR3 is TGTGCCAGCAGCCAAGAGACCGGGACTAGCGATTTGGCCGGGGAGCTGTTTTTT. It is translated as CASSQETGTSDLAGELFF.

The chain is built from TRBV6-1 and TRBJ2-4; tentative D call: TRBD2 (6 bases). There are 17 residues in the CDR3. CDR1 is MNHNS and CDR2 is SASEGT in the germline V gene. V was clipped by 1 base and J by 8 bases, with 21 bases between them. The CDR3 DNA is TGTGCCAGCAGTGAAGTTCCGGATGGGGCAGGGAGGTACATTCAGTACTTC. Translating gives CASSEVPDGAGRYIQYF.

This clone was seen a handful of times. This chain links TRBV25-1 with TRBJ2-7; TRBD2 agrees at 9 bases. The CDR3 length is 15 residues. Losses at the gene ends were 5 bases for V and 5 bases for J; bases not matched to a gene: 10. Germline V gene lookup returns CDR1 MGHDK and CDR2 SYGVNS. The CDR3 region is CASSTKREDADEQYF. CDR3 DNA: TGTGCCAGCAGTACTAAGCGGGAGGATGCGGACGAGCAGTACTTC.

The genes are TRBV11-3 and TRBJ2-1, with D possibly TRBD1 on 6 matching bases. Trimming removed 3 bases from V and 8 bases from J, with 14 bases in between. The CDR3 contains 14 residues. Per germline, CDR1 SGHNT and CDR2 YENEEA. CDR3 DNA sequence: TGTGCCAGCAGCTTTGGCAGGGGTTCAGATGAGCAGTTCTTC. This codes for CASSFGRGSDEQFF.

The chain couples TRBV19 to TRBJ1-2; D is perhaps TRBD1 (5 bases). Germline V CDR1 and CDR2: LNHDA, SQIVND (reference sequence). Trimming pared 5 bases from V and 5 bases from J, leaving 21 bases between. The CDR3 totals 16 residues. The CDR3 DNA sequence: TGTGCCAGTAGTCCGCACGGGACGGAGCTTGGATATGGCTACACCTTC. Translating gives CASSPHGTELGYGYTF.

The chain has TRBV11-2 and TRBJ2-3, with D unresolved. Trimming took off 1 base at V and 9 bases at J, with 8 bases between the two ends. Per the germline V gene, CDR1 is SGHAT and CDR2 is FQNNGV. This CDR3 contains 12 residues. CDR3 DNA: TGTGCCAGCAGCTTAGGCAGTGGCACGCAGTATTTT. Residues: CASSLGSGTQYF.

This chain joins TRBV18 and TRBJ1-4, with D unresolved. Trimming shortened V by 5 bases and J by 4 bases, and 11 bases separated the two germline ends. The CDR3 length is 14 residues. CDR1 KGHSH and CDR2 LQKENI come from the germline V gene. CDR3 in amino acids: CASSEMKGNEKLFF. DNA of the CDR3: TGTGCCAGCTCAGAGATGAAGGGTAATGAAAAACTGTTTTTT.

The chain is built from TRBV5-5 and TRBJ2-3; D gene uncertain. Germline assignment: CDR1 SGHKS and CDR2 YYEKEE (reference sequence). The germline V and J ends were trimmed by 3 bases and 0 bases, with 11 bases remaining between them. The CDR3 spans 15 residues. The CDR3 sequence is CASSSGYPSTDTQYF. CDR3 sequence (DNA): TGTGCCAGCAGCTCAGGTTACCCTAGCACAGATACGCAGTATTTT.

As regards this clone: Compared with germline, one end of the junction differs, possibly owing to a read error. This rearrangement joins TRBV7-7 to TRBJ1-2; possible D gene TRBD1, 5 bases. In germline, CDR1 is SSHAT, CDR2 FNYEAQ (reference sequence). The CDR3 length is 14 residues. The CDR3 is CASSLEGRGYGYTF. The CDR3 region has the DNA TGTGCTAGCAGCTTAGAGGGACGGGGATATGGCTACACCTTC. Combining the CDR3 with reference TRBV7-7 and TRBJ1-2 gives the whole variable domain GAGVSQSPRYKVTKRGQDVTLRCDPISSHATLYWYQQALGQGPEFLTYFNYEAQPDKSGLPSDRFSAERPEGSISTLTIQRTEQRDSAMYRCASSLEGRGYGYTFGSGTRLTVV.

In DNA form, the CDR3 reads TGCACCCACGTGAAGCGGGGGCCCGGGGAGCTGTTTTTT. Its translation: CTHVKRGPGELFF. The chain employs TRBV29-1 and TRBJ2-2; 8 nucleotides align to TRBD2. Germline values: CDR1 SQVTM, CDR2 ANQGSEA. The CDR3 is 13 residues long.

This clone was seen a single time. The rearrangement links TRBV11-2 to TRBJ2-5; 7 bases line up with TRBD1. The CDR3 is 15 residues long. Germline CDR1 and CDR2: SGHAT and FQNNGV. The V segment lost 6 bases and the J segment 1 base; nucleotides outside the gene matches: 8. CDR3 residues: CASRNPGQPQETQYF. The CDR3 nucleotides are TGTGCCAGCAGAAACCCGGGACAGCCCCAAGAGACCCAGTACTTC.

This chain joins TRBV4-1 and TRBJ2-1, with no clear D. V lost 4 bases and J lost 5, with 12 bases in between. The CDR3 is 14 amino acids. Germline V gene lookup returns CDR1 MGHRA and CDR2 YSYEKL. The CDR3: CASSPLAHNNEQFF. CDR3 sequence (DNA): TGCGCCAGCAGCCCTCTCGCGCACAACAATGAGCAGTTCTTC.

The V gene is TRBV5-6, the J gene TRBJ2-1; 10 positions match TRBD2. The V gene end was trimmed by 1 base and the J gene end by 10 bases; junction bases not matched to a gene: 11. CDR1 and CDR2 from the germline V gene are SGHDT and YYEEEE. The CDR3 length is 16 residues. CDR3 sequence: CASSLLAGGHFLEQFF. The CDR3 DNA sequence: TGTGCCAGCAGCTTGTTAGCGGGAGGACATTTCCTGGAGCAGTTCTTC.

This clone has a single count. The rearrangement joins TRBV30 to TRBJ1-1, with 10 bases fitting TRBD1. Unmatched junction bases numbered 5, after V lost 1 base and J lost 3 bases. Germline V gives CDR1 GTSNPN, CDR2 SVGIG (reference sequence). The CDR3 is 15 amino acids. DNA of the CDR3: TGTGCCTGGAGTGACCTCGGGACAGGGGACACTGAAGCTTTCTTT. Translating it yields CAWSDLGTGDTEAFF. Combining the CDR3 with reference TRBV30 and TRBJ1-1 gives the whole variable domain SQTIHQWPATLVQPVGSPLSLECTVEGTSNPNLYWYRQAAGRGLQLLFYSVGIGQISSEVPQNLSASRPQDRQFILSSKKLLLSDSGFYLCAWSDLGTGDTEAFFGQGTRLTVV.

CDR3 bases: TGTGCCAGTAAGGAGAGGAGCTCCTACGAGCAGTACTTC. Translating gives CASKERSSYEQYF. The chain combines TRBV19 with TRBJ2-7; no firm D call. Trimming removed 7 bases from V and 0 bases from J, with 10 bases in between. Germline V gene sequence: CDR1 LNHDA, CDR2 SQIVND (reference sequence). The CDR3 spans 13 residues.